Below, one T cell receptor beta chain is given with its context. The data originate from a study of shared clonotypes between healthy human individuals. Assay used: immunoSEQ multiplex PCR; TCRdb lists only in-frame clones, some missing. The table lists some 2,400,000 clones, more than 90% of them singletons. This sequence was found in a man aged 18 to 35 in good health. The sample was naive CD4+ T cells sorted from blood. The subset: CD45RA+ positively selected.

This CDR3 is CASSNDSSSYNEQFF. For the CDR3, the DNA is TGTGCCAGCAGCAACGATTCGAGCTCCTACAATGAGCAGTTCTTC. The chain has TRBV5-6 and TRBJ2-1; D is unresolved. Trimming took 4 bases from V and 0 from J, leaving 11 bases between them. Germline V gene lookup returns CDR1 SGHDT and CDR2 YYEEEE. The CDR3 has 15 amino acids.